The 17 T cell receptor beta chains given below trace back to one sample, sequenced in a study of T cell clones after liver transplantation. Assay: immunoSEQ multiplex PCR; the TCRdb copy retains only in-frame clones and omits some. The sample lists 7,500 to 10,000 clones, around 72% occurring once. The source was CD8+ T cells from blood, collected at the approximately 15-month timepoint. These receptors were taken from a human patient who received a liver transplant. The graft donor may account for some of the T cells.

This sequence joins TRBV19 and TRBJ1-1; 7 bases are shared with TRBD1. Trimming took 6 bases from V and 7 from J; bases not matched to a gene: 11. Germline V gene data show CDR1 as LNHDA and CDR2 as SQIVND (reference sequence). The CDR3 is 14 residues long. CDR3 in DNA: TGTGCCAGTAGCCCTCCCGACCAGGGGGTTGAAGCTTTCTTT. The encoded protein is CASSPPDQGVEAFF.

This rearrangement joins TRBV6-5 to TRBJ2-2, with 9 bases matching TRBD1. Germline assignment: CDR1 MNHEY and CDR2 SVGAGI. The CDR3 is made up of 16 amino acids. V was clipped by 4 bases and J by 4 bases; unmatched bases: 7. The CDR3 DNA reads TGTGCCAGCAGTTTGGGGGACAGGGCACCCACCGGGGAGCTGTTTTTT. This codes for CASSLGDRAPTGELFF.

The chain has TRBV11-3 and TRBJ2-1; 8 positions agree with TRBD1. CDR3 length equals 17 residues. V lost 5 bases, J lost 0 bases, and 9 bases stayed unmatched. Looked up from germline, CDR1 is SGHNT and CDR2 is YENEEA. The CDR3 bases are TGTGCCAGCAGCGACGGACCCGGACAGGGCTCCTACAATGAGCAGTTCTTC. It yields the protein CASSDGPGQGSYNEQFF.

This clone occurred once. The chain combines TRBV7-2 with TRBJ1-2; the D is unclear. CDR1 is SGHTA, CDR2 FQGNSA, per germline. V dropped 6 bases and J dropped 2 bases, with 13 bases sitting between them. CDR3 size: 14 residues. The CDR3 reads CASSNIGLNYGYTF. The CDR3 nucleotides are TGTGCCAGCAGTAACATAGGACTCAACTATGGCTACACCTTC. The variable domain in full, completed from reference TRBV7-2 and TRBJ1-2, reads GAGVSQSPSNKVTEKGKDVELRCDPISGHTALYWYRQSLGQGLEFLIYFQGNSAPDKSGLPSDRFSAERTGGSVSTLTIQRTQQEDSAVYLCASSNIGLNYGYTFGSGTRLTVV.

This chain connects TRBV15 to TRBJ2-3; D gene ambiguous. This CDR3 spans 15 amino acids. Trimming left V 0 bases short and J 4 bases short, with 11 bases between. Germline-derived CDR1 and CDR2 are LNHNV and YYDKDF (reference sequence). The CDR3 sequence: CATSRDMGFPDTQYF. As DNA, the CDR3 is TGTGCCACCAGCAGAGATATGGGATTTCCAGATACGCAGTATTTT.

This rearrangement joins TRBV2 to TRBJ1-2; D is undetermined. Germline lookup yields CDR1 SNHLY and CDR2 FYNNEI. The CDR3 has 11 residues. The V and J ends lost 4 bases and 2 bases respectively, with 2 bases between them. The CDR3 protein is CASSANYGYTF. In nucleotides, the CDR3 is TGTGCCAGCAGTGCAAACTATGGCTACACCTTC.

This clone was seen a single time. The chain is built from TRBV7-9 and TRBJ2-1, with 7 nucleotides matching TRBD1. The V gene's germline CDR1 is SEHNR and CDR2 FQNEAQ (reference sequence). The CDR3 has 16 amino acids. After removal of 1 base from V and 7 bases from J, the junction contained 10 bases not matched to a gene. The CDR3 here is CASSLGEGAPGNEQFF. For the CDR3, the DNA is TGTGCCAGCAGCTTAGGAGAGGGGGCGCCCGGGAATGAGCAGTTCTTC. Full variable domain (rest looked up from reference TRBV7-9 and TRBJ2-1): DTGVSQNPRHKITKRGQNVTFRCDPISEHNRLYWYRQTLGQGPEFLTYFQNEAQLEKSRLLSDRFSAERPKGSFSTLEIQRTEQGDSAMYLCASSLGEGAPGNEQFFGPGTRLTVL.

This clone has a handful of counts. The gene calls are TRBV21-1 and TRBJ2-7. TRBV21-1 is a pseudogene. The CDR3 runs 11 residues. The CDR3 nucleotides are TGTGCCAGCAGCAAAGCAAACGAGCAGTACTTC. Translation gives CASSKANEQYF.

The V and J genes are TRBV19 and TRBJ2-7; D is uncertain. Looked up from germline, CDR1 is LNHDA and CDR2 is SQIVND (reference sequence). Trimming removed 6 bases at V and 7 bases at J, with 16 bases between. The CDR3 is 13 residues long. DNA for the CDR3: TGTGCCAGTAGGGGCTTTGGCAGTAAGGAGCAGTACTTC. Residues: CASRGFGSKEQYF.

The V gene is TRBV30, the J gene TRBJ1-4; possibly TRBD1 for D (5 bases). The V and J ends lost 3 bases and 4 bases respectively, with 12 bases between them. The CDR3 sequence is 14 residues long. From germline, CDR1 is GTSNPN and CDR2 SVGIG (reference sequence). The CDR3: CAWRSRGFNEKLFF. CDR3 nucleotide sequence: TGTGCCTGGAGATCTCGGGGGTTTAATGAAAAACTGTTTTTT.

V is TRBV7-2 and J is TRBJ2-7, with D uncertain. Trimming stripped 2 bases from V and 3 bases from J, with 14 bases between. Germline V gives CDR1 SGHTA, CDR2 FQGNSA. CDR3 length equals 15 residues. The CDR3 nucleotides read TGTGCCAGCAGCTTAATTCAGGAACTTGGCTACGAGCAGTACTTC. Translation gives CASSLIQELGYEQYF.

The rearrangement uses TRBV7-9 and TRBJ1-2; weak D call: TRBD1 (5 bases). V was cut by 10 bases and J by 6 bases, with 15 bases left in between. The germline V gene has CDR1 SEHNR and CDR2 FQNEAQ (reference sequence). CDR3 size: 12 residues. CDR3 region: CATREGSNGYTF. The DNA of the CDR3 is TGTGCCACGAGAGAGGGGTCTAATGGCTACACCTTC.

This clone was counted a few times. The chain recombines TRBV19 with TRBJ1-2; D gene unclear. The V gene's germline CDR1 is LNHDA and CDR2 SQIVND (reference sequence). The length of the CDR3 is 13 residues. Trimming pared 3 bases from V and 7 bases from J, leaving 12 bases between. CDR3 protein: CASSMSSVIGYTF. The CDR3 region has the DNA TGTGCCAGTAGTATGAGTTCAGTCATTGGCTACACCTTC. The entire variable domain, with the rest obtained from reference TRBV19 and TRBJ1-2, is as follows: DGGITQSPKYLFRKEGQNVTLSCEQNLNHDAMYWYRQDPGQGLRLIYYSQIVNDFQKGDIAEGYSVSREKKESFPLTVTSAQKNPTAFYLCASSMSSVIGYTFGSGTRLTVV.

The rearrangement uses TRBV19 and TRBJ2-2, with 9 positions matching TRBD1. The germline V gene encodes CDR1 LNHDA and CDR2 SQIVND (reference sequence). V gave up 8 bases and J gave up 6 bases; unmatched junction bases: 10. The length of the CDR3 is 15 residues. CDR3 sequence: CASEGGQGSSGELFF. Here the CDR3 DNA reads TGTGCCAGTGAAGGGGGACAGGGATCCTCCGGGGAGCTGTTTTTT.

The chain carries TRBV18 and TRBJ2-2; D is unclear. The CDR3 length is 12 residues. V lost 0 bases and J 6 bases, leaving 2 bases between the germline ends. From germline, CDR1 is KGHSH and CDR2 LQKENI. The CDR3 sequence: CASSPPSGELFF. CDR3 in DNA: TGTGCCAGCTCACCACCGTCCGGGGAGCTGTTTTTT.

The J gene is TRBJ2-3, the V gene TRBV5-1; the match to TRBD2 covers 11 bases. The germline V gene has CDR1 SGHRS and CDR2 YFSETQ. Unmatched junction bases numbered 4, after V lost 0 bases and J lost 4 bases. The length of the CDR3 is 16 residues. The CDR3 DNA reads as TGCGCCAGCAGCTTGGGACTAGCGGGATTTTCAGATACGCAGTATTTT. Protein sequence: CASSLGLAGFSDTQYF.

The V and J genes are TRBV15 and TRBJ1-5, with 7 positions matching TRBD1. V gave up 0 bases and J gave up 3 bases; unmatched junction bases: 11. Germline lookup yields CDR1 LNHNV and CDR2 YYDKDF (reference sequence). CDR3 length: 18 amino acids. CDR3 in DNA: TGTGCCACCAGCAGAGATTCGGACGGGACAGCACTCAATCAGCCCCAGCATTTT. This sequence encodes CATSRDSDGTALNQPQHF. The whole variable domain, filled in from reference TRBV15 and TRBJ1-5, reads DAMVIQNPRYQVTQFGKPVTLSCSQTLNHNVMYWYQQKSSQAPKLLFHYYDKDFNNEADTPDNFQSRRPNTSFCFLDIRSPGLGDTAMYLCATSRDSDGTALNQPQHFGDGTRLSIL.